This TCR beta chain was retrieved from a study of T cell responses to AZD1222 COVID-19 vaccine. Overall study: Researchers grouped second doses given at about 4 or about 12 weeks into one pool.

This clone was found a few times. Its antigen is currently unknown. The protocol was immunoSEQ multiplex PCR, while the TCRdb copy is restricted to in-frame clones and leaves out a portion. The repertoire holds about 67,000 clones, with roughly 84% as singletons. Findings of the study overall: Mostly white British, mostly female donors; authors suggested clonal diversity may be underestimated. All repertoire sampling was performed exclusively after the peak T cell response. Spike as a whole was targeted by vaccine-associated CD4 TCRs, dominant at 160-218 and 743-854.

The CDR3 is made up of 13 amino acids. V lost 2 bases and J lost 9; bases outside the gene matches: 1. Germline-derived CDR1 and CDR2 are MNHEY and SVGEGT. The TCR comes from an adult in good health. Specimen: peripheral blood, collected on day 0 of AZD1222 vaccination. V is TRBV6-2 or TRBV6-3 and J is TRBJ2-1; 10 nucleotides match TRBD1. DNA of the CDR3: TGTGCCAGCAGTTACGGGACAGGGGTTGAGCAGTTCTTC. It yields the protein CASSYGTGVEQFF.